Each of the 20 T cell receptor beta chains below was sequenced from the same sample in a study of T cells in localized non-small cell lung cancer. Repertoires were generated with immunoSEQ multiplex PCR, while TCRdb's copy carries only in-frame clones and drops some. The sample comprises approximately 35,000 clones, less than 95% of which are singletons, and over 9.5% rests with the top ten. This material consisted of peripheral blood mononuclear cells, taken before any cancer treatment. The source of these receptors is a female donor older than 55 with stage II lung adenocarcinoma.

This sequence joins TRBV19 and TRBJ1-1, with D possibly matching TRBD1 (5 bases). The germline V gene has CDR1 LNHDA and CDR2 SQIVND (reference sequence). V dropped 5 bases and J dropped 6 bases, with 13 bases sitting between them. CDR3 length: 13 amino acids. DNA for the CDR3: TGTGCCAGTAGTTTGTGGGGGGGATCTGAAGCTTTCTTT. Encoded protein: CASSLWGGSEAFF. Based on the CDR3 plus reference TRBV19 and TRBJ1-1, the full variable domain is DGGITQSPKYLFRKEGQNVTLSCEQNLNHDAMYWYRQDPGQGLRLIYYSQIVNDFQKGDIAEGYSVSREKKESFPLTVTSAQKNPTAFYLCASSLWGGSEAFFGQGTRLTVV.

The rearrangement links TRBV5-1 to TRBJ1-2; 7 bases are a match to TRBD1. From germline, CDR1 is SGHRS and CDR2 YFSETQ. Trimming took 8 bases from V and 5 from J; bases not matched to a gene: 12. The CDR3 sequence is 14 residues long. CDR3 protein: CASNRDSQEYGYTF. CDR3 DNA sequence: TGCGCCAGTAACCGGGACAGTCAAGAATATGGCTACACCTTC.

This chain uses TRBV7-6 with TRBJ2-3; the D gene is possibly TRBD2 (5 bases). CDR3 length equals 16 residues. Trimming cost V 5 bases and J 3 bases, with 18 bases left between them. CDR1 SGHVS and CDR2 FNYEAQ come from the germline V gene. The CDR3 here is CASSPFSARTTDTQYF. CDR3 in DNA: TGTGCCAGCAGCCCGTTTAGCGCCCGAACAACAGATACGCAGTATTTT.

This chain joins TRBV7-9 and TRBJ2-2, with 9 bases lining up with TRBD1. The trim removed 5 bases at V and 1 base at J, leaving 2 bases unmatched. This CDR3 comprises 15 residues. The germline gives CDR1 SEHNR, CDR2 FQNEAQ (reference sequence). CDR3 region: CASSPGQGNTGELFF. DNA for the CDR3: TGTGCCAGCAGCCCGGGACAGGGGAACACCGGGGAGCTGTTTTTT.

The chain employs TRBV28 and TRBJ2-7; no definite D call. There are 11 residues in the CDR3. CDR1 is MDHEN and CDR2 is SYDVKM in the germline V gene. Trimming shortened V by 7 bases and J by 3 bases, and 7 bases separated the two germline ends. CDR3 nucleotide sequence: TGTGCCAGCACCCTTAGCTACGAGCAGTACTTC. It translates to CASTLSYEQYF.

The rearrangement uses TRBV30 and TRBJ2-1; a weak D match, TRBD2 (6 bases). This CDR3 comprises 14 residues. Germline V gene data show CDR1 as GTSNPN and CDR2 as SVGIG (reference sequence). The V end lost 3 bases, the J end lost 7 bases, and 16 bases lay between the germline ends. The CDR3 loop reads CAWSRDGGANEQFF. The CDR3 DNA sequence: TGTGCCTGGAGCAGGGACGGGGGAGCGAATGAGCAGTTCTTC. Filled out from reference TRBV30 and TRBJ2-1, the complete variable domain reads SQTIHQWPATLVQPVGSPLSLECTVEGTSNPNLYWYRQAAGRGLQLLFYSVGIGQISSEVPQNLSASRPQDRQFILSSKKLLLSDSGFYLCAWSRDGGANEQFFGPGTRLTVL.

V usage is TRBV4-1 and J usage is TRBJ2-7; the match to TRBD2 covers 8 bases. Trimming cost V 3 bases and J 5 bases; bases outside gene matches: 3. This CDR3 region has 13 residues. Germline lookup yields CDR1 MGHRA and CDR2 YSYEKL. The CDR3 is CASSQAGGDEQYF. CDR3 coding DNA: TGCGCCAGCAGCCAGGCGGGAGGCGACGAGCAGTACTTC.

The chain carries TRBV7-8 and TRBJ2-5; D may be TRBD2 (6 bases). There are 14 residues in the CDR3. Germline CDR1 SGHVS, CDR2 FQNEAQ. Trimming took off 2 bases at V and 5 bases at J, with 12 bases between the two ends. CDR3 bases: TGTGCCAGCAGCTTAATAGGGAGGACGGAGACCCAGTACTTC. It codes for CASSLIGRTETQYF.

The chain links TRBV7-9 to TRBJ1-6; a possible D gene is TRBD1 (6 bases). This CDR3 comprises 15 residues. Between the trimmed V and J ends, which lost 3 bases and 5 bases, there was a span of 11 bases. Germline CDR1 and CDR2: SEHNR and FQNEAQ (reference sequence). The CDR3 spells CASSFKGGNNSPLHF. The CDR3 DNA is TGTGCCAGCAGCTTTAAGGGGGGGAATAATTCACCCCTCCACTTT.

For the CDR3, the DNA is TGCGCCAGCAGCTCTTCCAATCCCGGGTTGGTTGAAAAACTGTTTTTT. Protein: CASSSSNPGLVEKLFF. This chain uses TRBV5-1 with TRBJ1-4, with D unresolved. Trimming cost V 3 bases and J 7 bases, with 19 bases left between them. The CDR3 has 16 residues. The germline V gene encodes CDR1 SGHRS and CDR2 YFSETQ.

This chain uses TRBV5-4 with TRBJ1-4, with D possibly matching TRBD1 (5 bases). The germline gives CDR1 SGHNT, CDR2 YYREEE (reference sequence). CDR3 length equals 17 residues. Trimming took 0 bases from V and 3 from J, leaving 15 bases between them. The CDR3 DNA sequence: TGTGCCAGCAGCTTGGTGTCTATCGGGGGAGCTAATGAAAAACTGTTTTTT. It encodes CASSLVSIGGANEKLFF. The full variable domain, its missing parts supplied by reference TRBV5-4 and TRBJ1-4, is ETGVTQSPTHLIKTRGQQVTLRCSSQSGHNTVSWYQQALGQGPQFIFQYYREEENGRGNFPPRFSGLQFPNYSSELNVNALELDDSALYLCASSLVSIGGANEKLFFGSGTQLSVL.

Details on this clone: Other DNA sequences in the sample encode the same CDR3. The V call is TRBV7-2, the J call TRBJ2-7; D uncertain. Germline loops: CDR1 SGHTA, CDR2 FQGNSA. The CDR3 runs to 13 residues. Trimming stripped 1 base from V and 4 bases from J, with 8 bases between. Here the CDR3 DNA reads TGTGCCAGCAGCTTAGAGGCGGAGTACGAGCAGTACTTC. Translated, it gives CASSLEAEYEQYF.

The chain employs TRBV5-4 and TRBJ2-2; D is perhaps TRBD1 or TRBD2 (6 bases each). The CDR3 contains 14 residues. Germline V gene data show CDR1 as SGHNT and CDR2 as YYREEE (reference sequence). Trimming removed 4 bases at V and 5 bases at J, with 12 bases between. The DNA of the CDR3 is TGTGCCAGCAGCCTGGGGGGCAGAACCGGGGAGCTGTTTTTT. This gives the protein CASSLGGRTGELFF.

The V call is TRBV19, the J call TRBJ1-2; perhaps TRBD1 as D (6 bases). CDR3 length equals 16 residues. Germline V CDR1 and CDR2: LNHDA, SQIVND (reference sequence). V was trimmed by 5 bases and J by 7 bases, leaving 23 bases between them. The CDR3 DNA reads as TGTGCCAGTAGTCCCGCCACGACGAGGGGGGCAGGTGGCTACACCTTC. This sequence encodes CASSPATTRGAGGYTF.

This chain uses TRBV9 with TRBJ1-1, with D tentatively TRBD1 (5 bases). Germline-derived CDR1 and CDR2 are SGDLS and YYNGEE. The CDR3 length is 14 residues. Between the trimmed V and J ends, which lost 4 bases and 4 bases, there was a span of 14 bases. This chain's CDR3 is CASSTGLVSTEAFF. The CDR3 DNA follows: TGTGCCAGCAGCACGGGACTGGTTTCCACTGAAGCTTTCTTT.

The chain links TRBV2 to TRBJ2-2; possible D gene TRBD1, 5 bases. The germline CDR1 and CDR2 sequences are SNHLY and FYNNEI. V lost 7 bases, J lost 6 bases, and 9 bases lay in between. The CDR3 covers 12 residues. The CDR3 DNA reads as TGTGCCAGCACAACAGGAGCCGGGGAGCTGTTTTTT. This translates into CASTTGAGELFF.

The J gene is TRBJ2-5, the V gene TRBV5-1; TRBD1 matches at 7 bases. The junction had 3 bases not matched to a gene; V was cut back by 0 bases and J by 4 bases. Looked up from germline, CDR1 is SGHRS and CDR2 is YFSETQ. The CDR3 totals 14 residues. CDR3 DNA sequence: TGCGCCAGCAGCTTGGGAACAGGGGCAGAGACCCAGTACTTC. Protein: CASSLGTGAETQYF.

V usage is TRBV28 and J usage is TRBJ1-4; D is ambiguous. Deletions cut 3 bases from V and 0 bases from J, with 11 bases between. Germline loops: CDR1 MDHEN, CDR2 SYDVKM. The CDR3 covers 16 residues. CDR3 sequence (DNA): TGTGCCAGCAGTTTCTGGGATATTGCAACTAATGAAAAACTGTTTTTT. Translating gives CASSFWDIATNEKLFF.

The V call is TRBV30, the J call TRBJ1-6; D may be TRBD1 (6 bases). The ends were cut back, 3 bases at V and 14 bases at J, with 11 bases in the middle. This CDR3 has 11 residues. Germline loops: CDR1 GTSNPN, CDR2 SVGIG (reference sequence). The CDR3 loop reads CAWRDQGSLHF. CDR3 DNA sequence: TGTGCCTGGAGAGACCAGGGGTCCCTCCACTTT.

The chain links TRBV7-2 to TRBJ1-2; 7 bases line up with TRBD1. Germline values: CDR1 SGHTA, CDR2 FQGNSA. The CDR3 is 13 amino acids. V lost 5 bases to trimming and J lost 8 bases; unmatched junction nucleotides: 8. Here the CDR3 reads CASSLRQGGGYTF. CDR3 bases: TGTGCCAGCAGCCTACGACAGGGTGGCGGCTACACCTTC.